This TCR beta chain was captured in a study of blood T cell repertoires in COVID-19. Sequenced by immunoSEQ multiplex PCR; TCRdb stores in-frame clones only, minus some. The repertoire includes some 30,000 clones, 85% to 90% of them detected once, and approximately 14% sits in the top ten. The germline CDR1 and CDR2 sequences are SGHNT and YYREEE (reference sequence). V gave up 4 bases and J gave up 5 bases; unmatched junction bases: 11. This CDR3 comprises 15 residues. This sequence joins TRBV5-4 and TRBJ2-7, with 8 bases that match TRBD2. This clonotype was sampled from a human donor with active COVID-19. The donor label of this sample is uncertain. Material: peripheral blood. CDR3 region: CASSLPGGGLDEQYF. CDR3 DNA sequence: TGTGCCAGCAGCCTTCCCGGGGGGGGGCTCGACGAGCAGTACTTC.